A few counts support the clone carrying this TCR beta chain. V lost 3 bases and J lost 5; bases outside the gene matches: 7. The CDR3 is 16 amino acids. The germline V gene encodes CDR1 SGHRS and CDR2 YFSETQ. The data were produced by immunoSEQ multiplex PCR, yet TCRdb's version contains in-frame clones alone and is incomplete. The profile shows under 40,000 clones, about three quarters of them singletons. These data originate in a study of OX40 agonist ivuxolimab in advanced cancers. This chain connects TRBV5-1 to TRBJ1-6; 8 nucleotides line up with TRBD1. The specimen comprised CD4+ or CD8+ T cells sorted from blood, sampled in a trial of the OX40 agonist ivuxolimab. This receptor was identified in an adult with an advanced solid tumor such as melanoma, head and neck, liver or kidney cancer. The CDR3 coding sequence is TGCGCCAGCAGCTCCGGGGACAGGTCAAATAATTCACCCCTCCACTTT. It translates to CASSSGDRSNNSPLHF.